The sequence of this T cell receptor beta chain was determined in a study of shared clonotypes between healthy human individuals. Per the original methods: Junction-only sequences without quality scores were provided by ImmunoSEQ, so filtering was different. Profiling relied on immunoSEQ multiplex PCR, and the TCRdb table lists in-frame clones only, not all of them. V, J and clone size derive from that table, while D and trimming were established from the DNA sequence. In the table there are 550,000 to 850,000 clones, around 67% of which are singletons. Study findings and constraints: Estimated richness values were generally larger in naive subsets than in memory subsets.

This CDR3 contains 15 residues. In germline, CDR1 is MNHNS, CDR2 SASEGT. V trimming: 5 bases; J trimming: 2 bases; junction bases outside the gene matches: 4. Remarks on this clone: Its antigen remains unknown.

This receptor was identified in a woman younger than 45 in good health. The specimen sequenced was memory CD4+ T cells sorted from blood. Regarding subset: CD45RA-negative fraction. The chain carries TRBV6-1 and TRBJ2-1; 9 bases line up with TRBD2. The DNA of the CDR3 is TGTGCCAGCAGTAATAGCGGGAGCACCTACAATGAGCAGTTCTTC. Translated: CASSNSGSTYNEQFF.